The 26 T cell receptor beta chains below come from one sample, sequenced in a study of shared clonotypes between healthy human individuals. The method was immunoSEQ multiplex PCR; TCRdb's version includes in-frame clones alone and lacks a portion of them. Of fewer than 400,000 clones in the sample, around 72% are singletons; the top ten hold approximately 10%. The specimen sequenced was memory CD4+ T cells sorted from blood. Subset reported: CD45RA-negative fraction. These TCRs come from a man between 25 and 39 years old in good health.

CDR3 residues: CASSFKILAGETQYF. The CDR3 DNA reads as TGTGCCAGCAGCTTTAAGATTTTGGCGGGGGAGACCCAGTACTTC. The chain carries TRBV5-8 and TRBJ2-5, with D perhaps TRBD2 (6 bases). The germline CDR1 and CDR2 sequences are SGHTS and YDEGEE. This CDR3 is 15 amino acids long. The V gene lost 2 bases and the J gene lost 5 bases, with 16 bases spanning the gap. Together with reference TRBV5-8 and TRBJ2-5, the CDR3 gives the full variable domain: EAGVTQSPTHLIKTRGQQATLRCSPISGHTSVYWYQQALGLGLQFLLWYDEGEERNRGNFPPRFSGRQFPNYSSELNVNALELEDSALYLCASSFKILAGETQYFGPGTRLLVL.

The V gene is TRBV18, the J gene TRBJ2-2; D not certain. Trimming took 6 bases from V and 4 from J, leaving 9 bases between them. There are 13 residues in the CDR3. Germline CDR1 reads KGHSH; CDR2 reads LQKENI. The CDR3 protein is CASSSTATGELFF. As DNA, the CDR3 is TGTGCCAGCTCCTCCACTGCCACCGGGGAGCTGTTTTTT.

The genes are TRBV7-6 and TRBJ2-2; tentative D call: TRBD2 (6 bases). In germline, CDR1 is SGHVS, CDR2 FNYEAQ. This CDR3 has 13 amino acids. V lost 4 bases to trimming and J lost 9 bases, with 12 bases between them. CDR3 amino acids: CASSSRLDRELFF. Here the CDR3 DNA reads TGTGCCAGCAGCTCTCGACTAGATAGGGAGCTGTTTTTT.

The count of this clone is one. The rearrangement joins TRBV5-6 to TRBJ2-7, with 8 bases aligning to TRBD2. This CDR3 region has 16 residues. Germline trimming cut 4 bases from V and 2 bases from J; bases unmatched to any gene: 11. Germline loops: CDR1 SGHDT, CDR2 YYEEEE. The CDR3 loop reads CASSVVPGLVPYEQYF. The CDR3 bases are TGTGCCAGCAGCGTAGTCCCGGGACTAGTTCCCTACGAGCAGTACTTC.

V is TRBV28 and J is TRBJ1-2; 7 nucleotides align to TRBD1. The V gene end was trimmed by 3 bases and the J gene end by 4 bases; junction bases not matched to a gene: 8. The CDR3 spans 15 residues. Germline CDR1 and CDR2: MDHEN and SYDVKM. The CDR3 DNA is TGTGCCAGCAGTTTTTCGGACAGGTTCAGCTATGGCTACACCTTC. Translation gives CASSFSDRFSYGYTF.

The CDR3 DNA sequence: TGTGCCAGCAGCCCCGACTTGGGAGGGGGTGGACAGCCCCAGCATTTT. Its translation is CASSPDLGGGGQPQHF. The chain joins TRBV2 to TRBJ1-5, with D perhaps TRBD1 (6 bases). The V gene lost 6 bases and the J gene lost 7 bases, with 22 bases spanning the gap. In germline, CDR1 is SNHLY, CDR2 FYNNEI. There are 16 residues in the CDR3.

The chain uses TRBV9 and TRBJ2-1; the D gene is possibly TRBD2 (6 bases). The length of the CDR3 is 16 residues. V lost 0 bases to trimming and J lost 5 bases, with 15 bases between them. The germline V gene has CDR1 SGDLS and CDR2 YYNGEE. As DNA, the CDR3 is TGTGCCAGCAGCGTAGCCTCGGGAGAATTCCACAATGAGCAGTTCTTC. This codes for CASSVASGEFHNEQFF.

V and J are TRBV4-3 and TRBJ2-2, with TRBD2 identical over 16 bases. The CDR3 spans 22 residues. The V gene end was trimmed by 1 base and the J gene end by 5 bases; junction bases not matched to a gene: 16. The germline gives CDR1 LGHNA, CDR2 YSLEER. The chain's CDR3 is CASSQGWTAGLAGGPDTGELFF. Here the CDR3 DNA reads TGCGCCAGCAGCCAAGGGTGGACGGCGGGACTAGCGGGAGGGCCAGATACCGGGGAGCTGTTTTTT.

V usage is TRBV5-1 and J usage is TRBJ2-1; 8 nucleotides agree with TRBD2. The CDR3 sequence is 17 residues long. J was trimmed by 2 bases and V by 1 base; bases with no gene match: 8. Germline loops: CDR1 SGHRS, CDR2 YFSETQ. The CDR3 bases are TGCGCCAGCAGCTTGTACGTTAGCGGGACAACCTACAATGAGCAGTTCTTC. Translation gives CASSLYVSGTTYNEQFF.

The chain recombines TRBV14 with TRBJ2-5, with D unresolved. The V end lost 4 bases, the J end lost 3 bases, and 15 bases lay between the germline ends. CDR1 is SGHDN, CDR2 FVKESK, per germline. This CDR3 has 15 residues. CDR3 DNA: TGTGCCAGCAGCCCGGGCAAGGGATTTGAAGAGACCCAGTACTTC. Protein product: CASSPGKGFEETQYF.

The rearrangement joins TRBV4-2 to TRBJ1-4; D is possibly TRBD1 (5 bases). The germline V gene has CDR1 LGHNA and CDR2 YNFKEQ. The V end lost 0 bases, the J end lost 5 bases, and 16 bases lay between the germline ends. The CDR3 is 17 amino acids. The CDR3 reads CASSQDVPGRTNEKLFF. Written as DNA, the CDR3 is TGTGCCAGCAGCCAAGACGTACCGGGACGGACAAATGAAAAACTGTTTTTT.

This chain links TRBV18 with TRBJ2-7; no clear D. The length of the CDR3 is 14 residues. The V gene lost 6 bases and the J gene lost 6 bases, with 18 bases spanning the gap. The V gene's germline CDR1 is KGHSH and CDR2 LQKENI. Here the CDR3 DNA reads TGTGCCAGCTCCCACAAGCCGGATGATTTCGAGCAGTACTTC. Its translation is CASSHKPDDFEQYF.

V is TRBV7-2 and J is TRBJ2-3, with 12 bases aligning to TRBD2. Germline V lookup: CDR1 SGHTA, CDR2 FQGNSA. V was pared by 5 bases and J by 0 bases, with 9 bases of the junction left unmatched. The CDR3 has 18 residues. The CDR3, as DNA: TGTGCCAGCAGCCAGAAGCGGACTAGCGGGGCTAGCACAGATACGCAGTATTTT. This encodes CASSQKRTSGASTDTQYF.

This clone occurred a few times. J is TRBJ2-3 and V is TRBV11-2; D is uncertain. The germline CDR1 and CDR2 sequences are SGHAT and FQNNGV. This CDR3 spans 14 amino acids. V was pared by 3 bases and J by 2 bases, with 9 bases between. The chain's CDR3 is CASSFTLDTDTQYF. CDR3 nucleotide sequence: TGTGCCAGCAGCTTTACCTTAGACACAGATACGCAGTATTTT.

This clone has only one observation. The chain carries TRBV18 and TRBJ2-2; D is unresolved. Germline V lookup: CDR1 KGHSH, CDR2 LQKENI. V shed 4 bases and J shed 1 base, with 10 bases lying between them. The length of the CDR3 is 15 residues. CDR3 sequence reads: CASSRDFVNTGELFF. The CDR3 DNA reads TGTGCCAGCTCACGAGATTTTGTGAACACCGGGGAGCTGTTTTTT.

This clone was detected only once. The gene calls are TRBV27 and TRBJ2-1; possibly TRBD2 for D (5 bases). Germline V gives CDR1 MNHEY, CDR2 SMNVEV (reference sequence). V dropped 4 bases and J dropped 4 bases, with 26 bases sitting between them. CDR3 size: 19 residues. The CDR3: CASSSRPPQAETTYNEQFF. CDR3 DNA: TGTGCCAGCAGTTCGCGCCCACCTCAAGCGGAAACGACTTACAATGAGCAGTTCTTC.

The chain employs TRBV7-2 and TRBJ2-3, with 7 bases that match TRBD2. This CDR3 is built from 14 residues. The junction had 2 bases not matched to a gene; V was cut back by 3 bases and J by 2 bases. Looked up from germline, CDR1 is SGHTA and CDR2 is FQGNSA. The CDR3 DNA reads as TGTGCCAGCAGCTTTAGCGGGTACACAGATACGCAGTATTTT. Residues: CASSFSGYTDTQYF.

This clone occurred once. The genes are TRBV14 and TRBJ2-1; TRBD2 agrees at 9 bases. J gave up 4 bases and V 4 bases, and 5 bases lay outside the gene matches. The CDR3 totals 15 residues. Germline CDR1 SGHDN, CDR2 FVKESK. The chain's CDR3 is CASSRSGRQYNEQFF. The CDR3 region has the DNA TGTGCCAGCAGCCGGAGCGGGAGGCAATACAATGAGCAGTTCTTC.

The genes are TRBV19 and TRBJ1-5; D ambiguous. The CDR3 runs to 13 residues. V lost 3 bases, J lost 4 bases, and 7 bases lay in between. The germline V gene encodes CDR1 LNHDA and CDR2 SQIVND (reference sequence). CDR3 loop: CASSMFLNQPQHF. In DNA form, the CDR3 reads TGTGCCAGTAGTATGTTTCTTAATCAGCCCCAGCATTTT.

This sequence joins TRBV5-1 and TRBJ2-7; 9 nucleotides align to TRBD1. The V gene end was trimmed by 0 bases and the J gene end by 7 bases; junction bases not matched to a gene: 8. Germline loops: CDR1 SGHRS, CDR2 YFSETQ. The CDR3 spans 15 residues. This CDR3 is CASSLAFRTGDEQYF. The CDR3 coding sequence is TGCGCCAGCAGCTTGGCCTTTAGGACAGGGGATGAGCAGTACTTC.

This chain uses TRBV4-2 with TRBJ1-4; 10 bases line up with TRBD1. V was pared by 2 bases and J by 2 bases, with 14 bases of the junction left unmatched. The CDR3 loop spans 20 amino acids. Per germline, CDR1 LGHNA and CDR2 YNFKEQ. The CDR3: CASSQRLGTGEVGTNEKLFF. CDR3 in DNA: TGTGCCAGCAGCCAACGTCTGGGGACAGGGGAGGTTGGGACTAATGAAAAACTGTTTTTT.

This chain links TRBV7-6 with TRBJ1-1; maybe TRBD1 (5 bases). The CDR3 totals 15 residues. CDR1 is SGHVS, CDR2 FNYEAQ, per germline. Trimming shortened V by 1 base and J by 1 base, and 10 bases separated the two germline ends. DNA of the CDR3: TGTGCCAGCAGCTTAGTAGTAGGGACGAACACTGAAGCTTTCTTT. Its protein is CASSLVVGTNTEAFF. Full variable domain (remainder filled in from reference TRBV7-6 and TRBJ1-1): GAGVSQSPRYKVTKRGQDVALRCDPISGHVSLYWYRQALGQGPEFLTYFNYEAQQDKSGLPNDRFSAERPEGSISTLTIQRTEQRDSAMYRCASSLVVGTNTEAFFGQGTRLTVV.

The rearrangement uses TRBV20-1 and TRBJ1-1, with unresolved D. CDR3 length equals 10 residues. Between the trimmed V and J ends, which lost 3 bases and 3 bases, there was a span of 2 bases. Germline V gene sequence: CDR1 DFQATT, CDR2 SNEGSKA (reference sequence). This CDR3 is CSASDTEAFF. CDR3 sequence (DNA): TGCAGTGCTAGCGACACTGAAGCTTTCTTT.

The CDR3 region is CASRDLTGTNTEAFF. CDR3 coding DNA: TGTGCCAGCAGGGACCTGACAGGAACGAACACTGAAGCTTTCTTT. The chain couples TRBV6-1 to TRBJ1-1, with D tentatively TRBD1 (6 bases). The V gene lost 6 bases and the J gene lost 1 base, with 15 bases spanning the gap. Germline lookup yields CDR1 MNHNS and CDR2 SASEGT. The CDR3 is 15 residues long.

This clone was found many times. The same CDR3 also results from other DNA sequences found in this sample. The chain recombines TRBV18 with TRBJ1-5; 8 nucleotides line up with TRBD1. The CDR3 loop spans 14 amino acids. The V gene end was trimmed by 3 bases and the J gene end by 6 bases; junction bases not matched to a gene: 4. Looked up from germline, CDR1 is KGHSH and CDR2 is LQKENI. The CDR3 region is CASSPDRAVQPQHF. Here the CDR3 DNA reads TGTGCCAGCTCACCGGACAGGGCCGTTCAGCCCCAGCATTTT.

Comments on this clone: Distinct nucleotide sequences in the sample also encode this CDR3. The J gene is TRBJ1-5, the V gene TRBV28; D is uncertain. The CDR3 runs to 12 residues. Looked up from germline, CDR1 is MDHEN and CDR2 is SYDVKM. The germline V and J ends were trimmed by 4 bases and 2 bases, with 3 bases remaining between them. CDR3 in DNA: TGTGCCAGCAGTTCCGGCAATCAGCCCCAGCATTTT. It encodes CASSSGNQPQHF.